This passage covers 23 T cell receptor beta chains from one sample sequenced in a study of radiation and T cells in renal cell carcinoma. Stated time point: baseline pretreatment blood. Treatment specified: 15 Gy SBRT to primary tumor, nephrectomy 4 weeks later. Produced via immunoSEQ multiplex PCR; TCRdb's table is partial and in-frame only. This sample has about 61,000 clones, with around 80% found just once. The specimen was blood, collected from a patient whose treatment included radiotherapy and nephrectomy. These receptors were taken from a man aged 55 to 70 with renal cell carcinoma.

The V gene is TRBV28, the J gene TRBJ2-2; 8 bases are a match to TRBD1. Trimming took 5 bases from V and 5 from J; bases not matched to a gene: 10. There are 16 residues in the CDR3. Germline V gene lookup returns CDR1 MDHEN and CDR2 SYDVKM. DNA for the CDR3: TGTGCCAGCAGTACCCCCGGACAGGGTAGAACCGGGGAGCTGTTTTTT. Amino acids: CASSTPGQGRTGELFF.

This clone turned up a few times. V and J are TRBV28 and TRBJ1-1, with TRBD1 as a possible D gene (6 bases). The CDR3 totals 13 residues. Looked up from germline, CDR1 is MDHEN and CDR2 is SYDVKM. V lost 6 bases and J 13 bases, leaving 21 bases between the germline ends. CDR3 sequence reads: CASREQGGRLGFF. CDR3 DNA: TGTGCCAGCAGGGAACAGGGTGGGCGTCTTGGTTTCTTT.

The chain links TRBV7-8 to TRBJ2-2; D perhaps matches TRBD1 (6 bases). CDR3 size: 15 residues. Trimming took 5 bases from V and 2 from J, leaving 12 bases between them. The V gene's germline CDR1 is SGHVS and CDR2 FQNEAQ. The DNA for the CDR3 is TGTGCCAGCAGCGTCACAGGGTTCAACACCGGGGAGCTGTTTTTT. Protein sequence: CASSVTGFNTGELFF.

The chain couples TRBV18 to TRBJ2-3; perhaps TRBD1 as D (5 bases). Germline-derived CDR1 and CDR2 are KGHSH and LQKENI. The CDR3 spans 15 residues. The germline V and J ends were trimmed by 2 bases and 1 base, with 10 bases remaining between them. CDR3 sequence reads: CASSPDQGGTDTQYF. In DNA form, the CDR3 reads TGTGCCAGCTCACCAGACCAGGGTGGCACAGATACGCAGTATTTT.

This chain uses TRBV2 with TRBJ2-1; the D call may be TRBD1 or TRBD2 (6 bases each). Trimming shortened V by 4 bases and J by 9 bases, and 19 bases separated the two germline ends. CDR3 size: 15 residues. CDR1 and CDR2 from the germline V gene are SNHLY and FYNNEI. CDR3 in amino acids: CASSVQGLGLGEQFF. The CDR3 nucleotides read TGTGCCAGCAGTGTACAGGGACTGGGGTTGGGTGAGCAGTTCTTC.

This clone was recorded once. V usage is TRBV7-8 and J usage is TRBJ2-1; the D gene is possibly TRBD2 (6 bases). The V end lost 0 bases, the J end lost 6 bases, and 18 bases lay between the germline ends. The CDR3 extends over 17 amino acids. Germline CDR1 is SGHVS and CDR2 is FQNEAQ. The CDR3 DNA reads as TGTGCCAGCAGCTTAGCGAAAGGTGTCGGGAGTACCAATGAGCAGTTCTTC. It codes for CASSLAKGVGSTNEQFF.

Only a few counts were recorded for this clone. The genes are TRBV29-1 and TRBJ2-1, with 8 bases fitting TRBD2. The V segment lost 6 bases and the J segment 14 bases; nucleotides outside the gene matches: 6. This CDR3 is 10 amino acids long. Germline V gene data show CDR1 as SQVTM and CDR2 as ANQGSEA. This CDR3 reads CSVGEGLEFF. The CDR3 DNA follows: TGCAGCGTAGGAGAGGGACTAGAGTTCTTC.

The CDR3 sequence is CASGPGGLRGSTDTQYF. The CDR3 coding sequence is TGTGCCAGCGGCCCCGGGGGTTTACGGGGGAGCACAGATACGCAGTATTTT. The J gene is TRBJ2-3, the V gene TRBV27; the D gene is possibly TRBD2 (6 bases). V dropped 8 bases and J dropped 0 bases, with 21 bases sitting between them. The CDR3 consists of 17 residues. CDR1 is MNHEY and CDR2 is SMNVEV in the germline V gene (reference sequence).

The rearrangement links TRBV7-9 to TRBJ2-3; a possible D gene is TRBD2 (5 bases). CDR1 is SEHNR and CDR2 is FQNEAQ in the germline V gene (reference sequence). Trimming removed 0 bases at V and 5 bases at J, with 9 bases between. This CDR3 contains 14 residues. The CDR3 DNA reads TGTGCCAGCAGCTTAGCAAGGGCGGGAGATACGCAGTATTTT. This gives the protein CASSLARAGDTQYF.

The J gene is TRBJ2-1, the V gene TRBV19, with D maybe TRBD1 (7 bases). The CDR3 covers 13 residues. Germline CDR1 LNHDA, CDR2 SQIVND (reference sequence). V was pared by 3 bases and J by 8 bases, with 11 bases between. The CDR3 loop reads CASSISRGDEQFF. The CDR3 DNA is TGTGCCAGTAGTATCTCCAGGGGGGATGAGCAGTTCTTC.

The gene calls are TRBV5-1 and TRBJ1-1; D is uncertain. The CDR3 is 16 amino acids. CDR1 and CDR2 from the germline V gene are SGHRS and YFSETQ. Trimming pared 1 base from V and 1 base from J, leaving 14 bases between. CDR3 nucleotides: TGCGCCAGCAGCTTGAGGGTTAGACCAGAGAACACTGAAGCTTTCTTT. Its translation: CASSLRVRPENTEAFF.

The rearrangement joins TRBV27 to TRBJ2-7; 10 bases agree with TRBD1. The CDR3 length is 14 residues. Trimming removed 5 bases from V and 4 bases from J; junction bases left unmatched: 5. Germline CDR1 and CDR2: MNHEY and SMNVEV (reference sequence). CDR3: CASSLRDRGYEQYV. CDR3 nucleotide sequence: TGTGCCAGCAGTCTTCGGGACAGGGGATACGAGCAGTACGTC.

The chain links TRBV19 to TRBJ1-2, with 7 nucleotides matching TRBD1. Germline values: CDR1 LNHDA, CDR2 SQIVND (reference sequence). V was clipped by 2 bases and J by 8 bases; unmatched bases: 5. The CDR3 runs 13 residues. This chain's CDR3 is CASSIPTGVGYTF. The CDR3 DNA sequence: TGTGCCAGTAGTATACCCACAGGGGTGGGCTACACCTTC.

This clone was found a few times. The CDR3 here is CASSLWARSPLHF. For the CDR3, the DNA is TGTGCCAGCAGCCTCTGGGCCCGATCACCCCTCCACTTT. V is TRBV11-3 and J is TRBJ1-6; no definite D call. CDR3 length: 13 residues. The germline V gene has CDR1 SGHNT and CDR2 YENEEA. Trimming shortened V by 5 bases and J by 10 bases, and 12 bases separated the two germline ends.

The chain has TRBV9 and TRBJ2-6, with 8 bases matching TRBD1. The V gene's germline CDR1 is SGDLS and CDR2 YYNGEE. J lost 0 bases, V lost 1 base, and 9 bases had no gene match. The length of the CDR3 is 19 residues. The chain's CDR3 is CASSVPLQGASSGANVLTF. CDR3 in DNA: TGTGCCAGCAGCGTACCCCTGCAGGGGGCCAGCTCTGGGGCCAACGTCCTGACTTTC.

The J gene is TRBJ1-6, the V gene TRBV10-3; weak D call: TRBD1 (5 bases). From germline, CDR1 is ENHRY and CDR2 SYGVKD. The germline V and J ends were trimmed by 3 bases and 9 bases, with 15 bases remaining between them. This CDR3 is 15 amino acids long. CDR3 residues: CAISDGDVEGSPLHF. CDR3 DNA sequence: TGTGCCATCAGTGATGGGGACGTCGAGGGTTCACCCCTCCACTTT.

A single count supports this clone. V and J are TRBV11-3 and TRBJ2-7, with 7 bases identical to TRBD1. The V segment lost 5 bases and the J segment 1 base; nucleotides outside the gene matches: 5. This CDR3 contains 14 residues. The germline gives CDR1 SGHNT, CDR2 YENEEA. Here the CDR3 reads CASSPGQDSYEQYF. CDR3 nucleotide sequence: TGTGCCAGCAGCCCCGGACAGGATTCCTACGAGCAGTACTTC.

The chain employs TRBV6-1 and TRBJ1-2; 8 nucleotides line up with TRBD1. CDR1 and CDR2 (germline): MNHNS, SASEGT. The junction had 5 bases not matched to a gene; V was cut back by 5 bases and J by 6 bases. CDR3 length equals 13 residues. This chain's CDR3 is CASSHRGSDGYTF. CDR3 sequence (DNA): TGTGCCAGCAGTCACAGGGGGTCGGATGGCTACACCTTC.

This clone was observed once. The V and J genes are TRBV7-2 and TRBJ1-1; no clear D. V was cut by 1 base and J by 0 bases, with 6 bases left in between. The CDR3 is made up of 14 amino acids. The germline gives CDR1 SGHTA, CDR2 FQGNSA. The CDR3 nucleotides read TGTGCCAGCAGCTTAGAAGGGATGAACACTGAAGCTTTCTTT. It yields the protein CASSLEGMNTEAFF.

The chain couples TRBV7-2 to TRBJ2-7; 7 bases map to TRBD2. This CDR3 comprises 14 residues. CDR1 and CDR2 (germline): SGHTA, FQGNSA. The ends lost 7 bases at V and 2 bases at J; junction bases unmatched: 8. CDR3 sequence (DNA): TGTGCCAGCACCACGGTCGGGAGGCCCTACGAGCAGTACTTC. The encoded protein is CASTTVGRPYEQYF.

V usage is TRBV18 and J usage is TRBJ2-1; D not certain. Deletions cut 0 bases from V and 0 bases from J, with 9 bases between. The germline V gene has CDR1 KGHSH and CDR2 LQKENI. The CDR3 consists of 16 residues. The CDR3 nucleotides read TGTGCCAGCTCACCACCGAGGCAGAGCTCCTACAATGAGCAGTTCTTC. Protein product: CASSPPRQSSYNEQFF.

The chain is built from TRBV29-1 and TRBJ1-1; D uncertain. Looked up from germline, CDR1 is SQVTM and CDR2 is ANQGSEA. Trimming removed 0 bases at V and 4 bases at J, with 9 bases between. The CDR3 covers 13 residues. CDR3 DNA: TGCAGCGTTGAAGAGGTCGACGTCACTGAAGCTTTCTTT. Its translation is CSVEEVDVTEAFF.

This chain connects TRBV11-3 to TRBJ2-1; TRBD1 matches 8 bases. The CDR3 runs to 14 residues. CDR1 is SGHNT, CDR2 YENEEA, per germline. V trimming: 5 bases; J trimming: 7 bases; junction bases outside the gene matches: 7. This CDR3 reads CASSPQGQVNEQFF. The CDR3 region has the DNA TGTGCCAGCAGCCCACAGGGACAGGTAAATGAGCAGTTCTTC. The full variable domain, its missing parts supplied by reference TRBV11-3 and TRBJ2-1, is EAGVVQSPRYKIIEKKQPVAFWCNPISGHNTLYWYLQNLGQGPELLIRYENEEAVDDSQLPKDRFSAERLKGVDSTLKIQPAELGDSAVYLCASSPQGQVNEQFFGPGTRLTVL.